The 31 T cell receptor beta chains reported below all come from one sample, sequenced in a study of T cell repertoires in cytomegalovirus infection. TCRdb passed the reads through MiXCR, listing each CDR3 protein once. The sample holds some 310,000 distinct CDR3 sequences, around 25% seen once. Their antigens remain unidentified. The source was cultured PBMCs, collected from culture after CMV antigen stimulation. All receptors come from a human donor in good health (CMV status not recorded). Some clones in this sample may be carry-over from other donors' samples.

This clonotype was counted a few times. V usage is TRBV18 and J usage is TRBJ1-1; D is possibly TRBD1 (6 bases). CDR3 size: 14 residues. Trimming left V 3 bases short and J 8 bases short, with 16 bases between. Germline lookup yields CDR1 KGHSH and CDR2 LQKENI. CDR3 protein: CASSPSRQAGEAFF. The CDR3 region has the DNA TGTGCCAGCTCACCTTCCCGACAGGCCGGAGAAGCTTTCTTT.

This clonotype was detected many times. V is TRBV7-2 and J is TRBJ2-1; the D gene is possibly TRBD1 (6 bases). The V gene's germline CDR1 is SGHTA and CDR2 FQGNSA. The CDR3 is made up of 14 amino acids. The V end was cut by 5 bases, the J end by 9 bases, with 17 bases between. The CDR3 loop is CASSPNQQGREQFF. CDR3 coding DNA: TGTGCCAGCAGCCCGAATCAACAGGGTCGTGAGCAGTTCTTC.

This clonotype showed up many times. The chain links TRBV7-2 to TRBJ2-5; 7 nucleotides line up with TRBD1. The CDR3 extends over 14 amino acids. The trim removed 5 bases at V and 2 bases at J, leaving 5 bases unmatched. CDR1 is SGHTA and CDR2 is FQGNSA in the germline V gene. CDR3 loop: CASSTGQAQETQYF. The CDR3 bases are TGTGCCAGCAGCACCGGACAGGCGCAAGAGACCCAGTACTTC.

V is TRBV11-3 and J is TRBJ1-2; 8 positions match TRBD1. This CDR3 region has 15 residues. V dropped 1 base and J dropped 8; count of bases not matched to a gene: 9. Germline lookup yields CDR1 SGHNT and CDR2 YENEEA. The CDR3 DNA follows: TGTGCCAGCAGCTTAGGAAGCGGACAGGGAGCGGGCTACACCTTC. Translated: CASSLGSGQGAGYTF.

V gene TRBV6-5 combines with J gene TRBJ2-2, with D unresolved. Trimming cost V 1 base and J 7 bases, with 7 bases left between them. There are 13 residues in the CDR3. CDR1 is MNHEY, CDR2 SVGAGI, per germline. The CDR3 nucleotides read TGTGCCAGCAGTTACTATACGGGCGGGGAGCTGTTTTTT. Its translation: CASSYYTGGELFF.

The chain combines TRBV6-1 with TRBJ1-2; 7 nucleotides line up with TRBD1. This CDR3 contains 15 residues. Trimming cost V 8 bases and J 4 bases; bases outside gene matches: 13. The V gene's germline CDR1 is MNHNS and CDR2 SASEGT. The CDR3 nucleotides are TGTGCCAGCGTGGAAGGGGGCGAGCCCTTCTATGGCTACACCTTC. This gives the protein CASVEGGEPFYGYTF.

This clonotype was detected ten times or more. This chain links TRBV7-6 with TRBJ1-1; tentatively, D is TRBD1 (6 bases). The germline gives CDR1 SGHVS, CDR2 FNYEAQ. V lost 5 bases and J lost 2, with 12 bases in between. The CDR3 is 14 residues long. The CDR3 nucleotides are TGTGCCAGCAGCCTACAGGGTCTTAACACTGAAGCTTTCTTT. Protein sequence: CASSLQGLNTEAFF.

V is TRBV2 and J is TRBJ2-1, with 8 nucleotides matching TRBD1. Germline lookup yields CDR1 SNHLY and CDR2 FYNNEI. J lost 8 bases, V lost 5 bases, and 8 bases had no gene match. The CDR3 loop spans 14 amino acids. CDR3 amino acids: CASSRQGLGDEQFF. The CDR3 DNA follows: TGTGCCAGCAGTAGACAGGGGCTCGGCGATGAGCAGTTCTTC.

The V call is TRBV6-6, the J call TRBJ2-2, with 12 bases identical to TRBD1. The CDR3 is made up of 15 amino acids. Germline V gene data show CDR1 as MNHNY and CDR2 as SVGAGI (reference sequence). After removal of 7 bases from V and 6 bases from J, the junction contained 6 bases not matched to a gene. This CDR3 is CASTQGQGAPGELFF. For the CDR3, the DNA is TGTGCCAGCACCCAGGGACAGGGGGCCCCCGGGGAGCTGTTTTTT.

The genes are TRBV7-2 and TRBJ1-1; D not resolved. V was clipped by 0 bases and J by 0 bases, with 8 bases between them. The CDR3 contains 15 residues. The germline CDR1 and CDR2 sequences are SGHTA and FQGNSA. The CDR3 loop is CASSLAFGVNTEAFF. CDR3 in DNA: TGTGCCAGCAGCTTAGCGTTTGGAGTGAACACTGAAGCTTTCTTT.

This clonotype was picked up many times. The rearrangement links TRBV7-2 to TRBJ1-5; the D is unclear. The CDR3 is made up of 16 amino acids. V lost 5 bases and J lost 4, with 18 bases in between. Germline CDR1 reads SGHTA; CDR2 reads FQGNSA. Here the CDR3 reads CASSPRATQGNQPQHF. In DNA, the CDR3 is TGTGCCAGCAGCCCTCGGGCCACGCAAGGGAATCAGCCCCAGCATTTT.

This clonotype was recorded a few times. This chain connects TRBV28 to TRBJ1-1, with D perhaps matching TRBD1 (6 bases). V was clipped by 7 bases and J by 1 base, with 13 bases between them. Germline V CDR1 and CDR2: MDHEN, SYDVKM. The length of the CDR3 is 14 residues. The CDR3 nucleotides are TGTGCCAGCACTTTGGGGGCAGGGAACACTGAAGCTTTCTTT. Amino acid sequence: CASTLGAGNTEAFF.

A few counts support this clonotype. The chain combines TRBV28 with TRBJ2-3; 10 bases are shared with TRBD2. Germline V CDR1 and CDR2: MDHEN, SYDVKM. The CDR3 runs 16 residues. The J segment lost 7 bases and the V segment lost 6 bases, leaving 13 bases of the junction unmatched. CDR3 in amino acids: CASRMTEREGHHTQYF. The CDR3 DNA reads TGTGCCAGCAGGATGACCGAGCGGGAGGGCCATCATACGCAGTATTTT.

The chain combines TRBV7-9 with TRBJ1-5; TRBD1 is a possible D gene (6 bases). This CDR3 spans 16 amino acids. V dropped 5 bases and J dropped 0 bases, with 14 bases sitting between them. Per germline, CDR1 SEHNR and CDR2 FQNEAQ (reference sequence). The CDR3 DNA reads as TGTGCCAGCAGCGCCTTGCCAGGGGTTAGCAATCAGCCCCAGCATTTT. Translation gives CASSALPGVSNQPQHF.

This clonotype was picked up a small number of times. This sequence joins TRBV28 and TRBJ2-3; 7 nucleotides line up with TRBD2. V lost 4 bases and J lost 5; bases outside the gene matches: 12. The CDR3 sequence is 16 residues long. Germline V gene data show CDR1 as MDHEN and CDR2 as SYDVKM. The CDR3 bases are TGTGCCAGCAGTTCTGGGAGCGGGGCCTTTGGAGATACGCAGTATTTT. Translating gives CASSSGSGAFGDTQYF.

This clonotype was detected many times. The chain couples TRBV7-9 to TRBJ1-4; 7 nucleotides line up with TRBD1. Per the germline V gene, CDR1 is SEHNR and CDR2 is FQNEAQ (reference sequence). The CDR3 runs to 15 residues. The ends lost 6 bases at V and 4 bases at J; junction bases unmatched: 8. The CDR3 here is CASRPDRVGNEKLFF. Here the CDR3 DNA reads TGTGCCAGCAGACCTGACAGGGTTGGTAATGAAAAACTGTTTTTT.

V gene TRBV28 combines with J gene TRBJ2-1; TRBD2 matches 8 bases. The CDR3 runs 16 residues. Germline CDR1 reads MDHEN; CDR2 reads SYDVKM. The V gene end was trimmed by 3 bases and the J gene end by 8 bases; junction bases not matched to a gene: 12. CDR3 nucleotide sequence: TGTGCCAGCAGTTTGGACACGGGAGGGCCAGGGGATGAGCAGTTCTTC. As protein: CASSLDTGGPGDEQFF.

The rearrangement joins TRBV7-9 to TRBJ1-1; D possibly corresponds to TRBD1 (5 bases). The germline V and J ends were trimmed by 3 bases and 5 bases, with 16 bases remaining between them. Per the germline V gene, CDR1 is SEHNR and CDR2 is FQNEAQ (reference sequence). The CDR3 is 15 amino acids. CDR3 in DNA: TGTGCCAGCAGCTTTGGGCAGGGACGAGGGACTGAAGCTTTCTTT. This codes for CASSFGQGRGTEAFF.

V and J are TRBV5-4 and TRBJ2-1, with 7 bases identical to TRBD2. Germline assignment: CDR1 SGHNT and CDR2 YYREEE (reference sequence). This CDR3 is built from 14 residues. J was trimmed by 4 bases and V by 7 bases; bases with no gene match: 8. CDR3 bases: TGTGCCAGCGGTCGAGCGGGGAATTACAATGAGCAGTTCTTC. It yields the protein CASGRAGNYNEQFF.

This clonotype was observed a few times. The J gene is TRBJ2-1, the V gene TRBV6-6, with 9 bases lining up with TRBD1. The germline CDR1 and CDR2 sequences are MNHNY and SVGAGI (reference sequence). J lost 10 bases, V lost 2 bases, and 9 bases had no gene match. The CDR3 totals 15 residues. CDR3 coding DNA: TGTGCCAGCAGTTACGAGGGGACAGGGAATCTGGAGCAGTTCTTC. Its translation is CASSYEGTGNLEQFF.

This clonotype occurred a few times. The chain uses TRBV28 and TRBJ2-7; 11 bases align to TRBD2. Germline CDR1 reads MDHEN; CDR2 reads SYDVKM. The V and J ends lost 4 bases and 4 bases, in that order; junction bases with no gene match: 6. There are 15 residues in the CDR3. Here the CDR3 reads CASSSGTSGGYEQYF. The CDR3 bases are TGTGCCAGCAGTTCCGGGACTAGCGGAGGGTACGAGCAGTACTTC.

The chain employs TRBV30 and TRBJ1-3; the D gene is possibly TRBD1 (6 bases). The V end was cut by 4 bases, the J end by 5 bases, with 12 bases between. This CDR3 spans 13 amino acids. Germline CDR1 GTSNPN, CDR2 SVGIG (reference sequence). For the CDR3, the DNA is TGTGCCTGGACGACACAGGGCCGAAACACCATATATTTT. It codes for CAWTTQGRNTIYF.

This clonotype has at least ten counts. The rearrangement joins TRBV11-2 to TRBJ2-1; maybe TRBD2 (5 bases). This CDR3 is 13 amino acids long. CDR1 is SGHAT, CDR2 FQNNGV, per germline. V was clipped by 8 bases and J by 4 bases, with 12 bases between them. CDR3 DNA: TGTGCCAGCTCAGCGGAGATGTACAATGAGCAGTTCTTC. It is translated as CASSAEMYNEQFF.

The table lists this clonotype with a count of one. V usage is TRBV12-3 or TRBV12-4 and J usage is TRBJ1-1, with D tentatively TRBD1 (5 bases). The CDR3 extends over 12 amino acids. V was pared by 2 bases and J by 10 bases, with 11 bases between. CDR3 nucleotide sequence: TGTGCCAGCAGTTTAATGGGGGGTTCAGCTTTCTTT. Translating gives CASSLMGGSAFF.

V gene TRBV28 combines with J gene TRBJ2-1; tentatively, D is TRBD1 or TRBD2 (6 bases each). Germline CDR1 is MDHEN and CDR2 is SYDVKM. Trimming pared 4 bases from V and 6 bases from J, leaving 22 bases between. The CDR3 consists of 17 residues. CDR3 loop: CASSSLGSSQGGNEQFF. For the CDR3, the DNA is TGTGCCAGCAGTTCCCTGGGGAGTTCACAGGGAGGCAATGAGCAGTTCTTC.

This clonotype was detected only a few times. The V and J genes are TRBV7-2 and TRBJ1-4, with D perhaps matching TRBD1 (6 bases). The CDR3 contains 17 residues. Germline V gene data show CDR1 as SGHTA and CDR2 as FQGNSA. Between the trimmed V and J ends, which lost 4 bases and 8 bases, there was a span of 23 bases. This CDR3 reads CASSSPLGGAPEEKLFF. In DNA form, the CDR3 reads TGTGCCAGCAGCTCTCCTTTGGGGGGGGCGCCGGAGGAAAAACTGTTTTTT.

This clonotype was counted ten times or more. The CDR3 nucleotides read TGTGCCAGCAGCTTAATCACAGGGAAATTGGATGGCTACACCTTC. Protein: CASSLITGKLDGYTF. The chain couples TRBV7-8 to TRBJ1-2; TRBD1 might be the D (6 bases). The V end lost 2 bases, the J end lost 6 bases, and 16 bases lay between the germline ends. The CDR3 runs 15 residues. Germline CDR1 reads SGHVS; CDR2 reads FQNEAQ.

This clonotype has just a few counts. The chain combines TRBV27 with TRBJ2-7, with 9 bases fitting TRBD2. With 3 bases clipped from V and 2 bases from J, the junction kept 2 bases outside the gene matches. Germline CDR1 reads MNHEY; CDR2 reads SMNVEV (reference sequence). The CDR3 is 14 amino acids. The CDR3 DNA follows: TGTGCCAGCAGTTTCCAGCGGGAGGCCTACGAGCAGTACTTC. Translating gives CASSFQREAYEQYF.

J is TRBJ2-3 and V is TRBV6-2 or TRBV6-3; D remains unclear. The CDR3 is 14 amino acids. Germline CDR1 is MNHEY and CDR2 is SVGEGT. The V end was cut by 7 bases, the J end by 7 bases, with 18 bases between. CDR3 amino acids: CASIASASKNTQYF. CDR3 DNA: TGTGCCAGCATTGCAAGCGCCTCGAAGAATACGCAGTATTTT.

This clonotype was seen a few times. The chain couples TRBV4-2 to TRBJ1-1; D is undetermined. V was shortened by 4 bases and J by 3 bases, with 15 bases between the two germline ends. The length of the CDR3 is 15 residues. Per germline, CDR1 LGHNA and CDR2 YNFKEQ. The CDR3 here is CASSPVALQDTEAFF. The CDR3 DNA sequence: TGTGCCAGCAGCCCAGTGGCACTTCAGGACACTGAAGCTTTCTTT.

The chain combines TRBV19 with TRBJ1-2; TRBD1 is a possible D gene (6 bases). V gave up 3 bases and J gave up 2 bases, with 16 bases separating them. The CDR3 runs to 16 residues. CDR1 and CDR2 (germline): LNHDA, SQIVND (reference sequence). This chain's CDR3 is CASSISNRDTNYGYTF. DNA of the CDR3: TGTGCCAGTAGTATTTCTAACCGGGACACGAACTATGGCTACACCTTC.